The next 23 T cell receptor beta chains were all read from a single sample in a study of blood T cell repertoires in COVID-19. This table comes from immunoSEQ multiplex PCR, and its TCRdb copy is limited to in-frame clones, with some not included. The repertoire holds over 100,000 clones, with around nine tenths as singletons. Sequenced input: peripheral blood. These receptors all come from a middle-aged man with acute or convalescent COVID-19.

CDR3 in amino acids: CASTKTAGGRNQPQHF. The CDR3 nucleotides are TGTGCCAGTACCAAAACAGCCGGGGGTCGCAATCAGCCCCAGCATTTT. V is TRBV19 and J is TRBJ1-5; maybe TRBD1 (5 bases). This CDR3 is built from 16 residues. V lost 7 bases to trimming and J lost 2 bases, with 18 bases between them. Germline lookup yields CDR1 LNHDA and CDR2 SQIVND (reference sequence).

The genes are TRBV30 and TRBJ1-1, with unresolved D. Germline assignment: CDR1 GTSNPN and CDR2 SVGIG (reference sequence). The CDR3 length is 13 residues. Trimming pared 3 bases from V and 1 base from J, leaving 9 bases between. In nucleotides, the CDR3 is TGTGCCTGGAGCGACACAGAGAACACTGAAGCTTTCTTT. It yields the protein CAWSDTENTEAFF.

This rearrangement joins TRBV2 to TRBJ1-1; a possible D gene is TRBD1 (5 bases). V shed 1 base and J shed 4 bases, with 19 bases lying between them. The CDR3 sequence is 17 residues long. Germline assignment: CDR1 SNHLY and CDR2 FYNNEI. CDR3 sequence: CASSEGGGGRWGTEAFF. CDR3 coding DNA: TGTGCCAGCAGTGAAGGGGGCGGGGGACGGTGGGGCACTGAAGCTTTCTTT.

This clone was detected only a few times. The same CDR3 also results from other DNA sequences found in this sample. The chain links TRBV19 to TRBJ1-4, with D tentatively TRBD1 (6 bases). The germline V gene encodes CDR1 LNHDA and CDR2 SQIVND (reference sequence). This CDR3 is 14 amino acids long. V was clipped by 3 bases and J by 1 base, with 6 bases between them. CDR3 sequence: CASSIRGTNEKLFF. CDR3 DNA: TGTGCCAGTAGTATCAGGGGAACTAATGAAAAACTGTTTTTT.

This clone was picked up one time. The rearrangement uses TRBV4-3 and TRBJ2-7, with 8 bases that match TRBD2. Germline values: CDR1 LGHNA, CDR2 YSLEER. This CDR3 region has 15 residues. With V trimmed by 4 bases and J by 3 bases, 8 bases remained unmatched. The CDR3 is CASSLGGSGVYEQYF. The CDR3 DNA is TGCGCCAGCAGCCTCGGGGGTAGCGGGGTCTACGAGCAGTACTTC.

This chain connects TRBV6-5 to TRBJ2-5, with D possibly being TRBD1 (5 bases). The CDR3 runs 16 residues. Looked up from germline, CDR1 is MNHEY and CDR2 is SVGAGI. The V and J ends lost 0 bases and 4 bases respectively, with 15 bases between them. The CDR3 sequence is CASSYSMGRDGETQYF. The CDR3 DNA reads as TGTGCCAGCAGTTACTCGATGGGCAGGGATGGAGAGACCCAGTACTTC.

The chain carries TRBV30 and TRBJ1-5, with 10 nucleotides matching TRBD1. Germline V gene data show CDR1 as GTSNPN and CDR2 as SVGIG (reference sequence). The V segment lost 4 bases and the J segment 6 bases; nucleotides outside the gene matches: 3. CDR3 length: 13 residues. The CDR3 DNA reads TGTGCCTGGACGACAGGGGGCCGTCAGCCCCAGCATTTT. Its protein is CAWTTGGRQPQHF.

This chain connects TRBV7-8 to TRBJ2-7; the match to TRBD2 covers 10 bases. The trim removed 7 bases at V and 2 bases at J, leaving 8 bases unmatched. CDR1 SGHVS and CDR2 FQNEAQ come from the germline V gene. The length of the CDR3 is 15 residues. CDR3 amino acids: CASTLGLAATYEQYF. Here the CDR3 DNA reads TGTGCCAGCACGCTAGGACTAGCGGCAACCTACGAGCAGTACTTC. Together with reference TRBV7-8 and TRBJ2-7, the CDR3 gives the full variable domain: GAGVSQSPRYKVAKRGQDVALRCDPISGHVSLFWYQQALGQGPEFLTYFQNEAQLDKSGLPSDRFFAERPEGSVSTLKIQRTQQEDSAVYLCASTLGLAATYEQYFGPGTRLTVT.

The rearrangement links TRBV5-4 to TRBJ1-2, with D possibly being TRBD1 (5 bases). The CDR3 is 14 residues long. V lost 4 bases, J lost 4 bases, and 14 bases lay in between. The germline V gene encodes CDR1 SGHNT and CDR2 YYREEE (reference sequence). CDR3 amino acids: CASSHAQGFYGYTF. In DNA form, the CDR3 reads TGTGCCAGCAGCCACGCTCAGGGCTTCTATGGCTACACCTTC. The variable domain in full, with the rest retrieved from reference TRBV5-4 and TRBJ1-2, is ETGVTQSPTHLIKTRGQQVTLRCSSQSGHNTVSWYQQALGQGPQFIFQYYREEENGRGNFPPRFSGLQFPNYSSELNVNALELDDSALYLCASSHAQGFYGYTFGSGTRLTVV.

This rearrangement joins TRBV1 to TRBJ2-7; the table calls TRBD2, which could not be checked here. TRBV1 is an annotated pseudogene. The CDR3 has 16 residues. The CDR3 region has the DNA TGCACCAGCACTAAAACGAGCGGGGGGGGACGCTACGAGCAGTACTTC. It yields the protein CTSTKTSGGGRYEQYF.

The V gene is TRBV19, the J gene TRBJ2-1; 8 nucleotides align to TRBD2. With V trimmed by 3 bases and J by 4 bases, 5 bases remained unmatched. The germline CDR1 and CDR2 sequences are LNHDA and SQIVND (reference sequence). CDR3 length equals 15 residues. CDR3 protein: CASSITSGPYNEQFF. The DNA of the CDR3 is TGTGCCAGTAGTATCACTAGCGGACCTTACAATGAGCAGTTCTTC.

This chain joins TRBV7-9 and TRBJ2-6; TRBD2 matches 13 bases. The CDR3 spans 18 residues. Germline-derived CDR1 and CDR2 are SEHNR and FQNEAQ (reference sequence). After removal of 4 bases from V and 3 bases from J, the junction contained 6 bases not matched to a gene. The CDR3 region is CASSSTSGGAFGANVLTF. CDR3 DNA sequence: TGTGCCAGCAGCTCAACTAGCGGGGGGGCCTTTGGGGCCAACGTCCTGACTTTC. Full variable domain (remainder filled in from reference TRBV7-9 and TRBJ2-6): DTGVSQNPRHKITKRGQNVTFRCDPISEHNRLYWYRQTLGQGPEFLTYFQNEAQLEKSRLLSDRFSAERPKGSFSTLEIQRTEQGDSAMYLCASSSTSGGAFGANVLTFGAGSRLTVL.

This clone was observed once. The rearrangement links TRBV6-1 to TRBJ2-5; TRBD2 aligns across 8 bases. V lost 3 bases to trimming and J lost 3 bases; unmatched junction nucleotides: 0. The V gene's germline CDR1 is MNHNS and CDR2 SASEGT. The CDR3 has 13 residues. CDR3 in DNA: TGTGCCAGCAGTGATAGCGGGAAAGAGACCCAGTACTTC. Amino acids: CASSDSGKETQYF.

To note about this clone: In the same sample, other DNA sequences code for this CDR3. This sequence joins TRBV14 and TRBJ1-1; D is unclear. Germline V lookup: CDR1 SGHDN, CDR2 FVKESK. V was pared by 6 bases and J by 2 bases, with 13 bases between. There are 14 residues in the CDR3. In DNA, the CDR3 is TGTGCCAGCAGTGGTCCCACATCAAACACTGAAGCTTTCTTT. Its protein is CASSGPTSNTEAFF.

This clone showed up just once. The chain links TRBV6-5 to TRBJ2-1, with 10 bases aligning to TRBD2. The V gene's germline CDR1 is MNHEY and CDR2 SVGAGI. The CDR3 loop spans 15 amino acids. V was clipped by 4 bases and J by 8 bases; unmatched bases: 8. This CDR3 reads CASSSISGGADEQFF. The CDR3 nucleotides are TGTGCCAGCAGTTCAATCAGCGGGGGGGCTGATGAGCAGTTCTTC.

The chain links TRBV21-1 to TRBJ2-5; the table assigns TRBD1, which was not confirmed against the DNA. TRBV21-1 is a recognized pseudogene. The CDR3 contains 14 residues. CDR3 region: CASTGTGGCETQYF. The CDR3 DNA is TGTGCCAGCACCGGGACAGGGGGCTGTGAGACCCAGTACTTC.

This sequence joins TRBV5-1 and TRBJ2-1; 9 nucleotides line up with TRBD1. The CDR3 has 13 residues. Looked up from germline, CDR1 is SGHRS and CDR2 is YFSETQ. Unmatched junction bases numbered 1, after V lost 4 bases and J lost 5 bases. CDR3 nucleotide sequence: TGCGCCAGCAGCCGGACAGGGGACAATGAGCAGTTCTTC. This sequence encodes CASSRTGDNEQFF. Full variable domain (missing parts from reference TRBV5-1 and TRBJ2-1): KAGVTQTPRYLIKTRGQQVTLSCSPISGHRSVSWYQQTPGQGLQFLFEYFSETQRNKGNFPGRFSGRQFSNSRSEMNVSTLELGDSALYLCASSRTGDNEQFFGPGTRLTVL.

Of note for this clone: One base away lies a much larger clone, so this may be a sequencing read error. The chain is built from TRBV19 and TRBJ2-2; 10 bases agree with TRBD2. Germline assignment: CDR1 LNHDA and CDR2 SQIVND (reference sequence). The CDR3 is 15 residues long. The CDR3 here is CASKELAGNTRELFF. The CDR3 DNA sequence: TGTGCCAGTAAGGAACTAGCGGGGAACACCAGGGAGCTGTTTTTT.

This chain uses TRBV19 with TRBJ1-4; D uncertain. Germline lookup yields CDR1 LNHDA and CDR2 SQIVND (reference sequence). Trimming left V 4 bases short and J 6 bases short, with 12 bases between. The CDR3 spans 14 residues. The CDR3: CASSTGRGDEKLFF. The CDR3 bases are TGTGCCAGTAGTACTGGACGGGGTGATGAAAAACTGTTTTTT.

This chain joins TRBV11-2 and TRBJ1-2, with unresolved D. This CDR3 spans 14 amino acids. Trimming stripped 0 bases from V and 3 bases from J, with 8 bases between. Germline lookup yields CDR1 SGHAT and CDR2 FQNNGV. CDR3 DNA: TGTGCCAGCAGCTTAGATCACAGTGACTATGGCTACACCTTC. Translating it yields CASSLDHSDYGYTF.

The V gene is TRBV14, the J gene TRBJ2-1; no clear D. Per the germline V gene, CDR1 is SGHDN and CDR2 is FVKESK. Trimming took off 1 base at V and 7 bases at J, with 5 bases between the two ends. The CDR3 spans 12 residues. The CDR3 loop is CASSQVRNEQFF. The CDR3 DNA is TGTGCCAGCAGCCAAGTCCGGAATGAGCAGTTCTTC.

This rearrangement joins TRBV6-2 or TRBV6-3 to TRBJ1-1; 8 bases match TRBD1. CDR3 length: 15 residues. CDR1 is MNHEY and CDR2 is SVGEGT in the germline V gene. V lost 4 bases and J lost 1; bases outside the gene matches: 5. The CDR3 reads CASSSRGQGNTEAFF. CDR3 sequence (DNA): TGTGCCAGCAGTTCAAGAGGACAGGGGAACACTGAAGCTTTCTTT.

Only one count was recorded for this clone. This sequence joins TRBV7-9 and TRBJ2-3, with D possibly matching TRBD1 (6 bases). The ends were cut back, 3 bases at V and 5 bases at J, with 9 bases in the middle. The germline CDR1 and CDR2 sequences are SEHNR and FQNEAQ (reference sequence). There are 13 residues in the CDR3. The CDR3 DNA reads as TGTGCCAGCAGCTTCCTACAGGGAGATACGCAGTATTTT. Its translation is CASSFLQGDTQYF.